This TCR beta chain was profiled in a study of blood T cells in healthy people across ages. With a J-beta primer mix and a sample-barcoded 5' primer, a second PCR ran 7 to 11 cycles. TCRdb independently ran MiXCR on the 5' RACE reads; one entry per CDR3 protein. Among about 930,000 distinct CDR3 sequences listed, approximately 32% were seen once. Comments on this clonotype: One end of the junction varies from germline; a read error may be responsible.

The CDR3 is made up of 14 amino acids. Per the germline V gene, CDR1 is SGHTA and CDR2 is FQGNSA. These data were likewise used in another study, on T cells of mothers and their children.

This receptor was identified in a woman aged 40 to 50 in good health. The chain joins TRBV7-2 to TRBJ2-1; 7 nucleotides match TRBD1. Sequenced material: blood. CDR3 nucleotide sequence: TGTGCCAGCAGCTACCCGGGACAGTACAATGAGCGGTTCTTC. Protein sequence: CASSYPGQYNERFF.